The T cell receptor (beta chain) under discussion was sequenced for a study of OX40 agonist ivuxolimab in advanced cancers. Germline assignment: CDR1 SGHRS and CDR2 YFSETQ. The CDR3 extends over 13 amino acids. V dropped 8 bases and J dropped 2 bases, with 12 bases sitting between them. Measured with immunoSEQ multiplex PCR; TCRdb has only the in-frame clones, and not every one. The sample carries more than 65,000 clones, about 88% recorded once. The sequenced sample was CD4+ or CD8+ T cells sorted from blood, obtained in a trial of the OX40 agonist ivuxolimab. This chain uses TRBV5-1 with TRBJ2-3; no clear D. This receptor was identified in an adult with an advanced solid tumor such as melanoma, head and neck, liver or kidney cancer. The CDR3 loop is CASVEGHTDTQYF. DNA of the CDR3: TGCGCCAGTGTTGAAGGGCACACAGATACGCAGTATTTT.